The following is a T cell receptor (beta chain) sequence with its context. Its antigen is unknown. Qualities for individual bases were not recorded, and no much larger clone is one base off. The collaborating institutions used their own protocols to collect whole blood in K2EDTA tubes. For TCRbeta analysis, collaborator samples were shipped as frozen whole blood, as isolated PBMCs, or as DNA extracted from either sample type. The data belong to a study of blood T cell repertoires in COVID-19 (dated by TCRdb to between 2020 and 2021). Broadly, across the study: Collaborator samples came from the United States, Italy and Spain and covered acute and convalescent phases of COVID-19. The dataset comprised deeply sampled blood TCRbeta repertoires from subjects exposed to, actively infected with, or recovered from COVID-19. A freely available public database, intended as a resource for researchers studying the immune response to SARS-CoV-2, is where the repertoires were released. HLA class I and class II types, where available, came from metadata supplied by the sample provider rather than from assay-based typing. The samples were drawn from the first 160 participants of the ongoing ImmuneRACE study and from 1,254 subjects provided by 6 global collaborators. A de-identified subject ID, COVID-19 status, age in years and sex were almost always included in the sample metadata. The prospective study material was composed of cDNA or gDNA derived from T cells, B-cell-depleted T cells, or PBMCs. The research as a whole found: Clinical and demographic metadata were provided uncurated, with the amount varying by source and participant.

TCRbeta CDR3 regions were amplified from genomic DNA by means of the immunoSEQ Assay, a bias-controlled multiplex PCR. Under the source paper's analysis protocol: The number of nucleated cells in each sample was estimated by amplification of reference gene primers within the assay. To quantify the absolute abundance of each unique TCRbeta CDR3 rearrangement, sequence reads were collapsed and filtered. For each sample, productive Simpson clonality was calculated as the square root of Simpson's diversity index across productive rearrangements. The clones in this table, taken by TCRdb from immuneACCESS, are in-frame only. Not every clone is retained; where verified, under half of the shortfall comes from an unresolved V gene, and the cause of the rest is unknown. V and J calls and clone size follow that table, whereas D and trimming were derived from the DNA. The table for this sample lists over 85,000 clones; roughly 79% of them were counted only once. The ten most abundant clones make up roughly 17% of the sample.

V is pared back by 7 bases and J by 7 bases, with 26 bases lying between the germline termini. The CDR3 holds 16 amino acids from the cysteine to the phenylalanine. Kept here is only the CDR3 DNA, which spans 48 bases and is read in frame from base 1. Sequences SGHTA (CDR1) and FQGNSA (CDR2) are obtained from the germline V gene. Input material: peripheral blood. The rearrangement joined TRBV7-2 to TRBJ2-7; TRBD2 is possibly the D segment (6 matching bases). The source of this sequence is a woman aged 80 or over with active or convalescent COVID-19. In nucleotide form, the sequence is TGTGCCAGCAACGATAGGAGCCGGGGGTCGCCGGGGGAGCAGTACTTC. It translates to CASNDRSRGSPGEQYF. This CDR3, with the reference TRBV7-2 and TRBJ2-7 proteins standing in past its ends, gives the full variable domain GAGVSQSPSNKVTEKGKDVELRCDPISGHTALYWYRQSLGQGLEFLIYFQGNSAPDKSGLPSDRFSAERTGGSVSTLTIQRTQQEDSAVYLCASNDRSRGSPGEQYFGPGTRLTVT.